This TCR beta chain derives from a study of T cell repertoires in cytomegalovirus infection. TCRdb re-derived calls from the reads in MiXCR, one entry per CDR3 protein. The table records hundreds of thousands of distinct CDR3 sequences, 30% to 40% of them present only once. In regard to this clonotype: What it binds is unknown.

Sequencing used cultured PBMCs, obtained from culture after CMV antigen stimulation. The sequence came from a human donor in good health (CMV status not recorded). Some clones in this sample may be carry-over from other donors' samples.

The CDR3 here is CSVAGAGANVLTF. The CDR3 nucleotides read TGCAGCGTTGCTGGGGCCGGGGCCAACGTCCTGACTTTC. This rearrangement joins TRBV29-1 to TRBJ2-6, with D perhaps TRBD1 (5 bases). With 4 bases removed from V and 4 bases from J, the gap between germline ends came to 8 bases. From germline, CDR1 is SQVTM and CDR2 ANQGSEA. The CDR3 sequence is 13 residues long. Full variable domain (missing parts from reference TRBV29-1 and TRBJ2-6): SAVISQKPSRDICQRGTSLTIQCQVDSQVTMMFWYRQQPGQSLTLIATANQGSEATYESGFVIDKFPISRPNLTFSTLTVSNMSPEDSSIYLCSVAGAGANVLTFGAGSRLTVL.